This entry lists 7 T cell receptor beta chains sequenced from one sample in a study of cytomegalovirus exposure and HLA in healthy donors. Vbeta (60) and Jbeta (13) primers were used in the PCR. The method was immunoSEQ multiplex PCR; TCRdb's version includes in-frame clones alone and lacks a portion of them. The profile covers around 140,000 clones, with 80% appearing a single time and roughly 4.8% taken by the ten largest. The sample comprised PBMCs. These receptors originate from a man in his forties in good health and CMV-seronegative.

This chain uses TRBV2 with TRBJ2-1, with TRBD2 identical over 8 bases. The CDR3 runs 16 residues. Germline loops: CDR1 SNHLY, CDR2 FYNNEI. Trimming cost V 3 bases and J 4 bases; bases outside gene matches: 8. CDR3 nucleotide sequence: TGTGCCAGCAGTGATCCCGTGGCGGGGGGTTACAATGAGCAGTTCTTC. Translating gives CASSDPVAGGYNEQFF. The whole variable domain, filled in from reference TRBV2 and TRBJ2-1, reads EPEVTQTPSHQVTQMGQEVILRCVPISNHLYFYWYRQILGQKVEFLVSFYNNEISEKSEIFDDQFSVERPDGSNFTLKIRSTKLEDSAMYFCASSDPVAGGYNEQFFGPGTRLTVL.

The chain links TRBV11-2 to TRBJ1-2, with 7 positions matching TRBD1. Trimming took 1 base from V and 4 from J; bases not matched to a gene: 6. The CDR3 runs 15 residues. In germline, CDR1 is SGHAT, CDR2 FQNNGV. CDR3 region: CASSLAAQGIYGYTF. As DNA, the CDR3 is TGTGCCAGCAGCTTAGCTGCACAGGGGATCTATGGCTACACCTTC. The full variable domain, completed using reference TRBV11-2 and TRBJ1-2, is EAGVAQSPRYKIIEKRQSVAFWCNPISGHATLYWYQQILGQGPKLLIQFQNNGVVDDSQLPKDRFSAERLKGVDSTLKIQPAKLEDSAVYLCASSLAAQGIYGYTFGSGTRLTVV.

The chain combines TRBV6-1 with TRBJ2-7; 7 nucleotides align to TRBD1. The ends lost 4 bases at V and 4 bases at J; junction bases unmatched: 7. Looked up from germline, CDR1 is MNHNS and CDR2 is SASEGT. This CDR3 has 14 amino acids. The CDR3 nucleotides are TGTGCCAGCAGTGGGGGACAGCAACCTTACGAGCAGTACTTC. It encodes CASSGGQQPYEQYF.

In this sample, this clone turned up a few times. V usage is TRBV7-2 and J usage is TRBJ1-3; D is possibly TRBD1 (6 bases). Germline assignment: CDR1 SGHTA and CDR2 FQGNSA. This CDR3 is 15 amino acids long. V shed 0 bases and J shed 2 bases, with 8 bases lying between them. CDR3 sequence (DNA): TGTGCCAGCAGCTTAGCGCGGACAGCTGGAAACACCATATATTTT. Translating it yields CASSLARTAGNTIYF.

This clone was found a few times. This chain connects TRBV6-1 to TRBJ1-4; possible D gene TRBD1, 5 bases. CDR1 is MNHNS and CDR2 is SASEGT in the germline V gene. V was pared by 3 bases and J by 0 bases, with 11 bases between. CDR3 length: 16 amino acids. DNA for the CDR3: TGTGCCAGCAGTGACCTTACAGGTGCAACTAATGAAAAACTGTTTTTT. Translating gives CASSDLTGATNEKLFF.

The rearrangement joins TRBV5-1 to TRBJ1-2; 8 bases map to TRBD1. This CDR3 is 14 amino acids long. Germline loops: CDR1 SGHRS, CDR2 YFSETQ. V dropped 3 bases and J dropped 3; count of bases not matched to a gene: 4. CDR3 loop: CASSSQGAYYGYTF. The CDR3 coding sequence is TGCGCCAGCAGCTCTCAGGGGGCATACTATGGCTACACCTTC.

J is TRBJ2-1 and V is TRBV4-2; 10 positions match TRBD2. Per the germline V gene, CDR1 is LGHNA and CDR2 is YNFKEQ. The junction had 3 bases not matched to a gene; V was cut back by 2 bases and J by 5 bases. This CDR3 is 15 amino acids long. This CDR3 reads CASSQTSGAHNEQFF. CDR3 in DNA: TGTGCCAGCAGCCAAACTAGCGGGGCCCACAATGAGCAGTTCTTC.